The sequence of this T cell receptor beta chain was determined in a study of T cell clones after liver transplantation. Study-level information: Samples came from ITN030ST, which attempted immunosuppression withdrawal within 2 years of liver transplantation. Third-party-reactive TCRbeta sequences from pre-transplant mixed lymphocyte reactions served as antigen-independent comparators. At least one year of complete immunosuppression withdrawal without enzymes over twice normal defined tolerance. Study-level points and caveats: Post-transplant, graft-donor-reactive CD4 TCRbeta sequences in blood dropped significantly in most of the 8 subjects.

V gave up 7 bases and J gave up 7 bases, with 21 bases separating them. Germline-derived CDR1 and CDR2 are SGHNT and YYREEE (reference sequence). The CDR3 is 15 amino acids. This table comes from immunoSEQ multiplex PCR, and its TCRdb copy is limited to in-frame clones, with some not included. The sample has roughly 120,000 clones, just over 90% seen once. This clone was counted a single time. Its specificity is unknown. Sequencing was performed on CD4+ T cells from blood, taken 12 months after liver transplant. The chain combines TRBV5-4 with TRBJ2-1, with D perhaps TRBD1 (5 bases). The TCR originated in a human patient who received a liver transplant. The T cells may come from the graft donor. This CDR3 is CASLQGTDLRNEQFF. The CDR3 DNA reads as TGTGCCAGCCTGCAGGGAACTGATTTGAGGAATGAGCAGTTCTTC.